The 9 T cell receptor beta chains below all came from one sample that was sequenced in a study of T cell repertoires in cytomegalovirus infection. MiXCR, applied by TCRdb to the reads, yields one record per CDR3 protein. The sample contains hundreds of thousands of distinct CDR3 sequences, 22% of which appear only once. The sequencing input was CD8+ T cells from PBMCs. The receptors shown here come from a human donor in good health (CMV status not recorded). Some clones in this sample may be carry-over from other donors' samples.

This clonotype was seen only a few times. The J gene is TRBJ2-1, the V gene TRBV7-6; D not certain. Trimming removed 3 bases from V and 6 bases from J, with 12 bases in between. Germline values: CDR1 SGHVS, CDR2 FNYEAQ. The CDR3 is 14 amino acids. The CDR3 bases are TGTGCCAGCAGCTTCTTACGGCTGGGCAATGAGCAGTTCTTC. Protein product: CASSFLRLGNEQFF.

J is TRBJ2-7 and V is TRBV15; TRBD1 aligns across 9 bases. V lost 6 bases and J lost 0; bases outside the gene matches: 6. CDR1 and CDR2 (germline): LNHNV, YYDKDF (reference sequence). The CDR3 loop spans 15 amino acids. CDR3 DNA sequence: TGTGCCACCAGTCGGGACAGGGCGACCTCCTACGAGCAGTACTTC. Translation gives CATSRDRATSYEQYF.

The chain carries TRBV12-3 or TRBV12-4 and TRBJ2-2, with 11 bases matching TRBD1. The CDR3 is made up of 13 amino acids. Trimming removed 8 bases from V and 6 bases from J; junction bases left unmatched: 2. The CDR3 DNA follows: TGTGCCAGCGAGGGACAGGGGGCCGGGGAGCTGTTTTTT. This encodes CASEGQGAGELFF.

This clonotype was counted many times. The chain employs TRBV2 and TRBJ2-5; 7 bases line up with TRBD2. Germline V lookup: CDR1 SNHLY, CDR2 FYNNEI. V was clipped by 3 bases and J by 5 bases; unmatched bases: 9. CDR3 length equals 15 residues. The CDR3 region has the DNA TGTGCCAGCAGTGATGCTACGGGGGGAATGGAGACCCAGTACTTC. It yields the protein CASSDATGGMETQYF.

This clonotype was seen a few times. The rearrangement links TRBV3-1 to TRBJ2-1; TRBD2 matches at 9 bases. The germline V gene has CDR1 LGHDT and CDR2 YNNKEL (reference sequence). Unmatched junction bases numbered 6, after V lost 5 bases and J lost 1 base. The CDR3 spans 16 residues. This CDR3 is CASSETSGYSYNEQFF. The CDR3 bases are TGTGCCAGCAGCGAGACTAGCGGTTATTCCTACAATGAGCAGTTCTTC.

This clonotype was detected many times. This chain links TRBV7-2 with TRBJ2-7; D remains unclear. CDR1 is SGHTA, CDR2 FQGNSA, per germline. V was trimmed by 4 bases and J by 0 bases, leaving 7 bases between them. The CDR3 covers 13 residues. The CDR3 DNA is TGTGCCAGCAGCTCCCCCGTCTCCTACGAGCAGTACTTC. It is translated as CASSSPVSYEQYF. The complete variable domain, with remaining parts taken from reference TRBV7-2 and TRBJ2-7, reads GAGVSQSPSNKVTEKGKDVELRCDPISGHTALYWYRQSLGQGLEFLIYFQGNSAPDKSGLPSDRFSAERTGGSVSTLTIQRTQQEDSAVYLCASSSPVSYEQYFGPGTRLTVT.

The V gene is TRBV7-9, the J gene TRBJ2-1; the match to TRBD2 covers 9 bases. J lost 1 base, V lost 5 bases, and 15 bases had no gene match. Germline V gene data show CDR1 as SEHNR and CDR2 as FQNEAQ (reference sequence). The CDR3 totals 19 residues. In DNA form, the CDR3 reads TGTGCCAGCAGCACCCCAGTAACGCCAGCGGGGGGATCCTACAATGAGCAGTTCTTC. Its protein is CASSTPVTPAGGSYNEQFF.

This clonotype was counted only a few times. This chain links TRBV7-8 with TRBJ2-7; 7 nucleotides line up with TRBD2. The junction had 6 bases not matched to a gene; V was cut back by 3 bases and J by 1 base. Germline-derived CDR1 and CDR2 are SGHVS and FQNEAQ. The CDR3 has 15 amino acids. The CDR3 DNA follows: TGTGCCAGCAGCTTGTGGGGGGGGGGTTCCTACGAGCAGTACTTC. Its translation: CASSLWGGGSYEQYF.

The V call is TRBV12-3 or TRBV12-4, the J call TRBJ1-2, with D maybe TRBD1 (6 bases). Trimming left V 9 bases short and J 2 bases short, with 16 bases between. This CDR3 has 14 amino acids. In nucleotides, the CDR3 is TGTGCCAGTTCCACAGGGTCTTGGAACTATGGCTACACCTTC. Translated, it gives CASSTGSWNYGYTF.